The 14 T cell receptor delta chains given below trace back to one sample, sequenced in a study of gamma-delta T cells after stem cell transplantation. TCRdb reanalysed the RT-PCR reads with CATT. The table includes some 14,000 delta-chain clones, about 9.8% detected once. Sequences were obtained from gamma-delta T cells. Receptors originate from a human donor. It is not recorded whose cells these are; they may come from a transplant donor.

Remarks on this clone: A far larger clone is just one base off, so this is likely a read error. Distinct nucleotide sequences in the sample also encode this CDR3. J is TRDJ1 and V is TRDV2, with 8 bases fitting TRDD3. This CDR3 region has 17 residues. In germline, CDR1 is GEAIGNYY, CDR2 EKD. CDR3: CACDALLGGRRTDKLIF. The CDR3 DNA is TGTGCCTGTGACGCCCTACTGGGGGGACGGCGGACCGATAAACTCATCTTC.

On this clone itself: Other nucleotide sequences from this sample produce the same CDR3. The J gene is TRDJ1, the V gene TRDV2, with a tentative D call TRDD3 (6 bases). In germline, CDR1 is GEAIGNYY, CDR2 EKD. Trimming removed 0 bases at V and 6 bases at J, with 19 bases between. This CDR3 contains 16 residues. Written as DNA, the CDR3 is TGTGCCTGTGACACCGTTGGGGGCTACGATTCCTATAAACTCATCTTT. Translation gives CACDTVGGYDSYKLIF.

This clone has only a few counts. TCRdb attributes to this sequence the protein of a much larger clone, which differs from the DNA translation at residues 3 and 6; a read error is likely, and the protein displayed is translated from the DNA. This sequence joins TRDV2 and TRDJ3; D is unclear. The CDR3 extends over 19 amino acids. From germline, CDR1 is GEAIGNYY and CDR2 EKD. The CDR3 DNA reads TGTGCCCGTGACACCGCCGAGGAATCCAGCTCCTGGGACACCCGACAGATGTTTTTC. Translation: CARDTAEESSSWDTRQMFF.

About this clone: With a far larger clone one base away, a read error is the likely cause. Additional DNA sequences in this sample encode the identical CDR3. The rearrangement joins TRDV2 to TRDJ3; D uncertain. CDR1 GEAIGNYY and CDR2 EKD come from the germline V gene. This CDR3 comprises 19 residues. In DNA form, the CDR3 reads TGTGCTTGTGACACCGTCGAGGAATCCAGCTCCTGGGACACCCGACAGATGTTTTTC. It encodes CACDTVEESSSWDTRQMFF.

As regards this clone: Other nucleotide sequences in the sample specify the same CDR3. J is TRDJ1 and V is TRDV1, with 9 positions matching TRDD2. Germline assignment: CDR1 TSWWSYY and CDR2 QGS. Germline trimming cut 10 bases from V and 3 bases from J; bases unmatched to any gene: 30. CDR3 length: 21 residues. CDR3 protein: CAPGTPEGLPTFATRADKLIF. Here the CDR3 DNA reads TGTGCTCCCGGGACTCCGGAGGGCCTTCCTACATTCGCGACTAGGGCCGATAAACTCATCTTT.

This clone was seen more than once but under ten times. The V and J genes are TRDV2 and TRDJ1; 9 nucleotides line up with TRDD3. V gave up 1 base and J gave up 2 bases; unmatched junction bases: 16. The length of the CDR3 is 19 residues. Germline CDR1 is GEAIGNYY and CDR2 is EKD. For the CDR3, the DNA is TGTGCCTGTGACACTAGAAGGGGGGATACCGGCCGCCAGACCGATAAACTCATCTTT. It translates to CACDTRRGDTGRQTDKLIF.

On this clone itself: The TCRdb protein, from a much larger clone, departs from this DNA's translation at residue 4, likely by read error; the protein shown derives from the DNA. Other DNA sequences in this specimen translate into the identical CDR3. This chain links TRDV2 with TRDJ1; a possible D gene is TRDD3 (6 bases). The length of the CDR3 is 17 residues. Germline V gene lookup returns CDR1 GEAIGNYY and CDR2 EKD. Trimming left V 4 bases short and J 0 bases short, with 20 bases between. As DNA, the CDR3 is TGTGCCTGTGAAACAGTCGGGGATCTGGCCTACACCGATAAACTCATCTTT. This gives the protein CACETVGDLAYTDKLIF.

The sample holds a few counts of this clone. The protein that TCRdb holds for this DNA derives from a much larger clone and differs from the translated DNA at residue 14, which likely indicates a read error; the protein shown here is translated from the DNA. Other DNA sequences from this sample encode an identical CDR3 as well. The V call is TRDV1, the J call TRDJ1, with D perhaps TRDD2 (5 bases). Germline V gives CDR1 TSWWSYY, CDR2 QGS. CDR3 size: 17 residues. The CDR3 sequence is CALGKRITFRASDRLIF. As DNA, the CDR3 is TGTGCTCTTGGGAAACGAATCACATTTCGGGCTTCCGATAGACTCATATTT.

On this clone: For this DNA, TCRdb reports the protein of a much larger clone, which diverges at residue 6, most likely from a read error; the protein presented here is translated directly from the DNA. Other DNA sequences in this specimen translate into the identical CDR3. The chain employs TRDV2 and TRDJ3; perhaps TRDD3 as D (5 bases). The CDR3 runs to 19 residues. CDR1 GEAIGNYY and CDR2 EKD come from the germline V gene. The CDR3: CACDTGEESSSWDTRQMFF. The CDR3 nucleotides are TGTGCCTGTGACACCGGCGAGGAATCCAGCTCCTGGGACACCCGACAAATGTTTTTC.

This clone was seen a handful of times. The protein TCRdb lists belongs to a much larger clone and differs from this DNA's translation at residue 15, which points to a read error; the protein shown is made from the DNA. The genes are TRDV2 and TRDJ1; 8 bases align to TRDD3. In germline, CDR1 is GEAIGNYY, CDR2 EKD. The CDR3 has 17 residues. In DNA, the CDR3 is TGTGCCTGTGACACCGCTGGGGGACCGACTTACACCGATAAACCCATCTTT. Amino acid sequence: CACDTAGGPTYTDKPIF.

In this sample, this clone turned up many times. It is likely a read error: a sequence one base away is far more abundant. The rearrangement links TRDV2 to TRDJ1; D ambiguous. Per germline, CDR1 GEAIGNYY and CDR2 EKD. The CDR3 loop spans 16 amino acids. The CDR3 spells CACGTVQHTNADKLIF. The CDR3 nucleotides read TGTGCCTGTGGCACCGTACAACACACCAACGCCGATAAACTCATCTTT.

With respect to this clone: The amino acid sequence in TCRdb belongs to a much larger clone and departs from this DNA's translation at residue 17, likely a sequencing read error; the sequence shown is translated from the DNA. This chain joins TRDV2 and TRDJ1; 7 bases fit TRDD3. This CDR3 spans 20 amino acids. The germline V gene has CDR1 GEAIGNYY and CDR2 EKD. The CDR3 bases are TGTGCCTGTGACACTCTACCTTCTAGGGCTGGGGGCTCGTACACCGATAGACTCATCTTT. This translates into CACDTLPSRAGGSYTDRLIF.

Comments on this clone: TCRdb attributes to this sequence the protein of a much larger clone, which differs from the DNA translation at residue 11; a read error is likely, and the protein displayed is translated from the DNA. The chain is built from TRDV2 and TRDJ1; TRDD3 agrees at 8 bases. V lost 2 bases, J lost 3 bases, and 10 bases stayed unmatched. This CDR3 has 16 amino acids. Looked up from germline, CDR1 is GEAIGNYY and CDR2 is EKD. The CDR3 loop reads CACDILGDLYPDKLIF. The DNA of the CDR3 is TGTGCCTGTGACATTTTGGGGGATCTTTACCCCGATAAACTCATCTTT.

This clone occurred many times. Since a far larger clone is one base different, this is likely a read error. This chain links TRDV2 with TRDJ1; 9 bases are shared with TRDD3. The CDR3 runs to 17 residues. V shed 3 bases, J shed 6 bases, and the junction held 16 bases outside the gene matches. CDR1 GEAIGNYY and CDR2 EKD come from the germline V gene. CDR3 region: CACDALGGLGDQYKLIF. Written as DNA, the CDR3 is TGTGCCTGTGACGCTTTGGGCGGACTGGGGGACCAGTATAAACTCATCTTT.